These T cell receptor beta chains were read from a single sample in a study of shared clonotypes between healthy human individuals. Sequenced by immunoSEQ multiplex PCR; TCRdb stores in-frame clones only, minus some. The data contain about 640,000 clones, approximately 75% of them singletons. Source material: memory CD4+ T cells sorted from blood. The receptor source for this set is a woman aged 25 to 39 in good health. CDR3s include the opening cysteine and the closing phenylalanine or tryptophan. The order of the fields is J gene, CDR3 length, D gene, V gene, clone size, CDR3 protein, CDR3 DNA. A D gene is named only where the DNA matches it firmly. Clone size appears in some rows only: once, few, many, or a class for an expanded clone.

>TRBJ2-1|15|TRBD2|TRBV29-1|.
CSVVLGTSGTNEQFF
TGCAGCGTTGTCCTCGGGACTAGCGGGACAAATGAGCAGTTCTTC
>TRBJ2-7|13|TRBD1|TRBV7-9|few
CASSTSTGYEQYF
TGTGCCAGCAGCACCTCGACAGGGTACGAGCAGTACTTC
>TRBJ2-5|14|.|TRBV4-1|.
CASSQAGRQETQYF
TGCGCCAGCAGCCAAGCAGGGAGGCAAGAGACCCAGTACTTC
>TRBJ2-2|13|.|TRBV7-7|.
CASSSGRVGELFF
TGTGCCAGCAGCTCGGGCAGGGTCGGGGAGCTGTTTTTT
>TRBJ1-5|13|.|TRBV25-1|.
CASGGGNNQPQHF
TGTGCCAGCGGGGGGGGCAACAATCAGCCCCAGCATTTT
>TRBJ2-5|17|.|TRBV5-1|.
CASSLGRGPTADETQYF
TGCGCCAGCAGCTTGGGTAGGGGACCCACGGCCGATGAGACCCAGTACTTC
>TRBJ1-4|14|TRBD1|TRBV28|few
CASRTGPGAEKLFF
TGTGCCAGCAGGACAGGGCCTGGAGCGGAAAAACTGTTTTTT
>TRBJ2-7|15|TRBD2|TRBV14|few
CASSQVSGSPYEQYF
TGTGCCAGCAGCCAAGTTAGCGGGAGTCCCTACGAGCAGTACTTC
>TRBJ2-1|19|.|TRBV7-5|.
CVRSLGPIRGPDSYNEQFF
TGTGTCAGAAGCTTAGGGCCCATCAGGGGACCGGACTCCTACAATGAGCAGTTCTTC
>TRBJ2-1|16|TRBD1|TRBV18|.
CASSPRDRKKSNEQFF
TGTGCCAGCTCACCACGGGACAGGAAAAAGTCCAATGAGCAGTTCTTC
>TRBJ1-3|14|.|TRBV9|.
CASSEDHSGNTIYF
TGTGCCAGCAGCGAGGACCACTCTGGAAACACCATATATTTT
>TRBJ2-5|16|.|TRBV7-7|.
CASSLSSGSGAETQYF
TGTGCCAGCAGCTTATCATCGGGTTCGGGGGCAGAGACCCAGTACTTC
>TRBJ2-1|15|.|TRBV25-1|few
CASSDRDSYGDEQFF
TGTGCCAGCAGCGACCGGGACTCCTACGGGGATGAGCAGTTCTTC